Below are 9 T cell receptor beta chains sequenced from a single sample in a study of lymphopenia after photon versus proton radiotherapy. Sequencing used immunoSEQ multiplex PCR; TCRdb keeps in-frame clones, though not all of them. Here the sample spans 35,000 to 50,000 clones, 92% being singletons. The sequenced sample was peripheral blood, obtained from a patient treated with photon-based radiotherapy. These TCRs come from a man in his 60s with cholangiocarcinoma.

The genes are TRBV14 and TRBJ1-5; D is unclear. The CDR3 consists of 12 residues. V lost 9 bases and J 3 bases, leaving 9 bases between the germline ends. From germline, CDR1 is SGHDN and CDR2 FVKESK. The CDR3 loop reads CARTAYNQPQHF. The DNA for the CDR3 is TGTGCCAGGACTGCATACAATCAGCCCCAGCATTTT.

This chain joins TRBV28 and TRBJ2-1, with D perhaps matching TRBD2 (5 bases). Germline values: CDR1 MDHEN, CDR2 SYDVKM. The CDR3 contains 14 residues. With 3 bases removed from V and 3 bases from J, the gap between germline ends came to 9 bases. The CDR3 DNA reads as TGTGCCAGCAGTTTCGGGGAACTCTACAATGAGCAGTTCTTC. This codes for CASSFGELYNEQFF.

J is TRBJ1-1 and V is TRBV11-1; D not certain. This CDR3 region has 14 residues. Between the trimmed V and J ends, which lost 0 bases and 1 base, there was a span of 6 bases. Germline lookup yields CDR1 SGHAT and CDR2 FQDESV (reference sequence). CDR3 in DNA: TGTGCCAGCAGCTTAGCGCTCGGGAACACTGAAGCTTTCTTT. This gives the protein CASSLALGNTEAFF.

CDR3 coding DNA: TGTGCCACCAGCAGAGAAGGACTAGCGGCATACAATGAGCAGTTCTTC. It yields the protein CATSREGLAAYNEQFF. J is TRBJ2-1 and V is TRBV15, with 10 bases lining up with TRBD2. Per the germline V gene, CDR1 is LNHNV and CDR2 is YYDKDF (reference sequence). The CDR3 is made up of 16 amino acids. After removal of 0 bases from V and 4 bases from J, the junction contained 3 bases not matched to a gene.

The J gene is TRBJ2-5, the V gene TRBV5-1, with a weak D call TRBD2 (5 bases). The V and J ends lost 1 base and 2 bases respectively, with 18 bases between them. Germline-derived CDR1 and CDR2 are SGHRS and YFSETQ. The CDR3 is made up of 17 amino acids. The CDR3 region is CASSLILSSKEQETQYF. For the CDR3, the DNA is TGCGCCAGCAGCTTGATTCTGTCTAGCAAAGAACAAGAGACCCAGTACTTC.

The rearrangement links TRBV7-2 to TRBJ2-1; TRBD1 agrees at 8 bases. The J segment lost 3 bases and the V segment lost 1 base, leaving 2 bases of the junction unmatched. The CDR3 extends over 15 amino acids. Germline CDR1 and CDR2: SGHTA and FQGNSA. The CDR3, as DNA: TGTGCCAGCAGCTTAGTGGGGACAGGCTACAATGAGCAGTTCTTC. It yields the protein CASSLVGTGYNEQFF.

The chain couples TRBV7-9 to TRBJ1-1; the match to TRBD1 covers 9 bases. Germline CDR1 SEHNR, CDR2 FQNEAQ (reference sequence). The CDR3 totals 19 residues. Trimming cost V 5 bases and J 1 base; bases outside gene matches: 17. For the CDR3, the DNA is TGTGCCAGCAGCAGACGTACCGGGACAGGGCGAGGTGGGAACACTGAAGCTTTCTTT. It yields the protein CASSRRTGTGRGGNTEAFF.

This clone has only one observation. The chain links TRBV11-2 to TRBJ2-5, with 7 bases that match TRBD1. The CDR3 totals 13 residues. CDR1 is SGHAT and CDR2 is FQNNGV in the germline V gene. V shed 5 bases, J shed 5 bases, and the junction held 5 bases outside the gene matches. CDR3 DNA sequence: TGTGCCAGCAGCCTGACAGGGACGGAGACCCAGTACTTC. It encodes CASSLTGTETQYF. Full variable domain (missing parts from reference TRBV11-2 and TRBJ2-5): EAGVAQSPRYKIIEKRQSVAFWCNPISGHATLYWYQQILGQGPKLLIQFQNNGVVDDSQLPKDRFSAERLKGVDSTLKIQPAKLEDSAVYLCASSLTGTETQYFGPGTRLLVL.

The chain is built from TRBV6-5 and TRBJ1-6; the match to TRBD1 covers 9 bases. The CDR3 spans 14 residues. The V gene's germline CDR1 is MNHEY and CDR2 SVGAGI. The V gene end was trimmed by 4 bases and the J gene end by 9 bases; junction bases not matched to a gene: 4. The CDR3 DNA reads TGTGCCAGCAGTTCGGGGACAGGGATTTCACCCCTCCACTTT. It translates to CASSSGTGISPLHF.